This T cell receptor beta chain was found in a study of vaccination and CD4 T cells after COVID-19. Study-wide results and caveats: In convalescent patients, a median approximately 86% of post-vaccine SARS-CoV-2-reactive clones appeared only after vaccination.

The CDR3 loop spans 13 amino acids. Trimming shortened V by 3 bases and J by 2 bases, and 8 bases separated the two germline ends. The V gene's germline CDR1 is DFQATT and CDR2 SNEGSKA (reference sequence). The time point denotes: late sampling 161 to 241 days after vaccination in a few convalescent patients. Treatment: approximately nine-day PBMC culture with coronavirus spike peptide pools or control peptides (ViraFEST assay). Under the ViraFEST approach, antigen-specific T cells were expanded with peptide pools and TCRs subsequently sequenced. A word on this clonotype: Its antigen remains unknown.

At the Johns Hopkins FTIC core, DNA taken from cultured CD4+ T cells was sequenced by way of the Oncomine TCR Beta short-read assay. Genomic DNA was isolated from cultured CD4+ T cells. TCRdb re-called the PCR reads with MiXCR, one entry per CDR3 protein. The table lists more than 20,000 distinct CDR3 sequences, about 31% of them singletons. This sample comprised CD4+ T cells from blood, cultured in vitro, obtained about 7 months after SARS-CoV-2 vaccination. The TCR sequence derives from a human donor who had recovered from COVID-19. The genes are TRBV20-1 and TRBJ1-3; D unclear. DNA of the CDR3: TGCAGTGCTAGTCCAGCCGCTGGAAACACCATATATTTT. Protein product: CSASPAAGNTIYF.